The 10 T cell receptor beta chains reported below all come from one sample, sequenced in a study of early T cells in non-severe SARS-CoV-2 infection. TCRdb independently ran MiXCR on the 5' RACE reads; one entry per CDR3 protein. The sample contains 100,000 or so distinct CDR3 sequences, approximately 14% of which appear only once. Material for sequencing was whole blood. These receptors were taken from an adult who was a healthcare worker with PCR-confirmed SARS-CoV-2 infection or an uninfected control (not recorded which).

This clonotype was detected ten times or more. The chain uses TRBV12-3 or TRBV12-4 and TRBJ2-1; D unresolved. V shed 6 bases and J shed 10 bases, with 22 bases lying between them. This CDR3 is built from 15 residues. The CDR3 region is CASSLDRAQPAEQFF. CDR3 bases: TGTGCCAGCAGCCTCGACCGGGCCCAACCGGCGGAGCAGTTCTTC.

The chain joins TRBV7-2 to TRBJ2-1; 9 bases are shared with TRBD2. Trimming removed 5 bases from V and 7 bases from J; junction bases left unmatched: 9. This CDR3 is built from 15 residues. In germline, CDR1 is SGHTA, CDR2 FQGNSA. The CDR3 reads CASSPPGLAGNEQFF. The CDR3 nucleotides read TGTGCCAGCAGCCCGCCGGGACTAGCAGGGAATGAGCAGTTCTTC. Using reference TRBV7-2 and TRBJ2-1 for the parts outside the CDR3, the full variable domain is GAGVSQSPSNKVTEKGKDVELRCDPISGHTALYWYRQSLGQGLEFLIYFQGNSAPDKSGLPSDRFSAERTGGSVSTLTIQRTQQEDSAVYLCASSPPGLAGNEQFFGPGTRLTVL.

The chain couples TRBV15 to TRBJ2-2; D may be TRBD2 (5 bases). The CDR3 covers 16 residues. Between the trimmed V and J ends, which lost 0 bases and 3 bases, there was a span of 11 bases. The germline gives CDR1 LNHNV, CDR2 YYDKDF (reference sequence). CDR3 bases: TGTGCCACCAGCAGAGATGTCCTAGCACACACCGGGGAGCTGTTTTTT. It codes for CATSRDVLAHTGELFF.

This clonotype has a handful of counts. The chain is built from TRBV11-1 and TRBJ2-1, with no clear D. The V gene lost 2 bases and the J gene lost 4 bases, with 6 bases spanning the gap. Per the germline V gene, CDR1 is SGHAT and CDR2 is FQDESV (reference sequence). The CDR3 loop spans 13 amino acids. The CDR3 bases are TGTGCCAGCAGCTTAACCCCATACAATGAGCAGTTCTTC. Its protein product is CASSLTPYNEQFF.

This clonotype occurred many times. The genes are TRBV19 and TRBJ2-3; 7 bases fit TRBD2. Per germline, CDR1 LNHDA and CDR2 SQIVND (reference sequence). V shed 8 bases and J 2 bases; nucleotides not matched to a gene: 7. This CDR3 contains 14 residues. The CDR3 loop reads CASRKGGYTDTQYF. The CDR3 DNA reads TGTGCCAGTCGAAAGGGAGGGTACACAGATACGCAGTATTTT.

The CDR3 reads CSVVYSGANVLTF. The DNA of the CDR3 is TGCAGCGTTGTCTACTCTGGGGCCAACGTCCTGACTTTC. This chain connects TRBV29-1 to TRBJ2-6; D remains unclear. V lost 4 bases and J lost 0, with 4 bases in between. The CDR3 length is 13 residues. The germline V gene encodes CDR1 SQVTM and CDR2 ANQGSEA.

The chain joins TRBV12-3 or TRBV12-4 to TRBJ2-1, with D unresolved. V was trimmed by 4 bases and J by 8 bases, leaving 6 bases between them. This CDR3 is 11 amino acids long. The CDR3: CASSSLHEQFF. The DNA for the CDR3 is TGTGCCAGCAGTTCCCTCCATGAGCAGTTCTTC.

The CDR3: CASRASGSNEQYF. DNA of the CDR3: TGTGCCAGCAGGGCTAGCGGGAGTAACGAGCAGTACTTC. This chain links TRBV21-1 with TRBJ2-7; the listed D gene, TRBD2, was not tested against the DNA. TRBV21-1 is reported as a pseudogene. The CDR3 extends over 13 amino acids.

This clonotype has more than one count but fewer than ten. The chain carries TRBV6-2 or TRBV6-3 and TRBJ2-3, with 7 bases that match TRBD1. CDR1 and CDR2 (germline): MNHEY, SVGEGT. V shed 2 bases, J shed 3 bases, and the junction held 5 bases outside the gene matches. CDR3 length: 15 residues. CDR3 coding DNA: TGTGCCAGCAGTTACACAGGGGATTGGACAGATACGCAGTATTTT. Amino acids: CASSYTGDWTDTQYF.

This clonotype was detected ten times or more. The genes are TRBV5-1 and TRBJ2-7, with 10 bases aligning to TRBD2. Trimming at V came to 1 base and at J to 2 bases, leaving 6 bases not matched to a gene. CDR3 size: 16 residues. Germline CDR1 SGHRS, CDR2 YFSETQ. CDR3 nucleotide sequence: TGCGCCAGCAGCTTGTTTCAGCGGGAGGGCCCCTACGAGCAGTACTTC. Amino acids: CASSLFQREGPYEQYF.